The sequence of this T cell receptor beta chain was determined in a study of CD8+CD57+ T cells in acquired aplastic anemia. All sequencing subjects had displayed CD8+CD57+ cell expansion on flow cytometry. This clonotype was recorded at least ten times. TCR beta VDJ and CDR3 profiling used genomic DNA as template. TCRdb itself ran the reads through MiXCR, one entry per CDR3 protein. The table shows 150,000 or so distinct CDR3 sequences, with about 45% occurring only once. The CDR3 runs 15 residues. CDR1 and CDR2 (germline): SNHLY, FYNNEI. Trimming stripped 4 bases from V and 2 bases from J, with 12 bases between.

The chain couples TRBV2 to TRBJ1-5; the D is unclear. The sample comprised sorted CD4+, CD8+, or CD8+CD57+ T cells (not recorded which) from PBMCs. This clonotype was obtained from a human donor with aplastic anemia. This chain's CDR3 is CASSVRGLGNQPQHF. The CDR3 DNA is TGTGCCAGCAGTGTGCGGGGATTGGGCAATCAGCCCCAGCATTTT.